One T cell receptor (beta chain) is described in this entry. CDR1 is ENHRY, CDR2 SYGVKD, per germline. The CDR3 has 14 amino acids. This sample is drawn from a study of T cells expressing NK-cell markers. TCRdb processed the 5' RACE reads again and assigns one entry to each CDR3 protein, with no DNA. The sample has roughly 420,000 distinct CDR3 sequences. This rearrangement joins TRBV10-3 to TRBJ2-2; TCRdb selects TRBD1, and the lack of DNA leaves this call unchecked. The receptor comes from a woman between 18 and 69 years old in good health. The source material was blood T cells: a sorted CD56 or NKG2C T cell subset, CD4+ or CD8+ T cells, or bulk PBMC T cells (not recorded which). CDR3 loop: CAIQGAEYTGELFF.